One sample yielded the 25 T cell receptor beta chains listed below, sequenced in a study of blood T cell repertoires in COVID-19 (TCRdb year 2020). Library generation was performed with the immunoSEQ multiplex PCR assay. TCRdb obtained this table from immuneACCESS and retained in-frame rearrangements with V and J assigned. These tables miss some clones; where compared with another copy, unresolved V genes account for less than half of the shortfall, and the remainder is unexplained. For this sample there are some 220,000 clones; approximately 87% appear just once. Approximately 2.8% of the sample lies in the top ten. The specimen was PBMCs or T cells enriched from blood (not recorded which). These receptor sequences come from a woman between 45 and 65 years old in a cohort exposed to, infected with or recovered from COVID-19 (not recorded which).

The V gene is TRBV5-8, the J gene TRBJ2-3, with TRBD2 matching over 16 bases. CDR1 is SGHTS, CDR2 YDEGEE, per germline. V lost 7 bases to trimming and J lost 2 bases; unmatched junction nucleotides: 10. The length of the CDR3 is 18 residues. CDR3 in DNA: TGTGCCAGCCCCCCCGGGACTAGCGGGGGGGCGGTCACAGATACGCAGTATTTT. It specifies CASPPGTSGGAVTDTQYF.

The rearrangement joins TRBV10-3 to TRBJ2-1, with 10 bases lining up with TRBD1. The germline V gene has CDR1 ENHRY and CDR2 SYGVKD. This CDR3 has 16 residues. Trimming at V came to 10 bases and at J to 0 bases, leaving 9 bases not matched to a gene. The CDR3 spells CATVPGQGSSYNEQFF. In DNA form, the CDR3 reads TGTGCCACCGTCCCGGGACAGGGGAGCTCCTACAATGAGCAGTTCTTC.

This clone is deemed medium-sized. The CDR3 DNA reads TGTGCCAGCAGTTACGGACGGACACTCAATTCACCCCTCCACTTT. As protein: CASSYGRTLNSPLHF. This chain links TRBV6-5 with TRBJ1-6; possibly TRBD1 for D (5 bases). CDR3 length: 15 amino acids. Germline CDR1 reads MNHEY; CDR2 reads SVGAGI. V gave up 2 bases and J gave up 7 bases, with 12 bases separating them.

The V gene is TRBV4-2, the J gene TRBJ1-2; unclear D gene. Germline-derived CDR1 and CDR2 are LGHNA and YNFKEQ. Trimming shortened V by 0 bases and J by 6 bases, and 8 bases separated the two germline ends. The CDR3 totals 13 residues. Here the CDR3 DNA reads TGTGCCAGCAGCCAAGAATGGCAGGATGGCTACACCTTC. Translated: CASSQEWQDGYTF.

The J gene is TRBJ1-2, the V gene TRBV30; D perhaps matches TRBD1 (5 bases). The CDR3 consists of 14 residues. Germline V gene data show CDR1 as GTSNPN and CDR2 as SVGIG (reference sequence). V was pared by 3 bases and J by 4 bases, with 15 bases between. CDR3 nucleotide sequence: TGTGCCTGGAGCCCGCCGGGACTGTTCTATGGCTACACCTTC. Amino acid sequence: CAWSPPGLFYGYTF.

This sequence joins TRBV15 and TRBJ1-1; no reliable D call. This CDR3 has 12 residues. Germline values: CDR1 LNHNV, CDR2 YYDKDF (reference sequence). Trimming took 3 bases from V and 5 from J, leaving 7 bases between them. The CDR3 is CATSRRGTEAFF. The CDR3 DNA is TGTGCCACCAGCAGGCGAGGGACTGAAGCTTTCTTT.

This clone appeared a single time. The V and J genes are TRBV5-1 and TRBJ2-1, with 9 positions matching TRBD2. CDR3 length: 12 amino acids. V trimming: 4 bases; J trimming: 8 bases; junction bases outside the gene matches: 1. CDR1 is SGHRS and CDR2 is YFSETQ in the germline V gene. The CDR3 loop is CASSASGDEQFF. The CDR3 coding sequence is TGCGCCAGCAGCGCTAGCGGGGATGAGCAGTTCTTC. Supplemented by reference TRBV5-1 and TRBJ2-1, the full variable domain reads KAGVTQTPRYLIKTRGQQVTLSCSPISGHRSVSWYQQTPGQGLQFLFEYFSETQRNKGNFPGRFSGRQFSNSRSEMNVSTLELGDSALYLCASSASGDEQFFGPGTRLTVL.

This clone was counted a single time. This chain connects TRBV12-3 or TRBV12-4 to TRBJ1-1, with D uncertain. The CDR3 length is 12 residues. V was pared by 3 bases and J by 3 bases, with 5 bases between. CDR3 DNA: TGTGCCAGCAGTTTTGAGTACACTGAAGCTTTCTTT. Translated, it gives CASSFEYTEAFF.

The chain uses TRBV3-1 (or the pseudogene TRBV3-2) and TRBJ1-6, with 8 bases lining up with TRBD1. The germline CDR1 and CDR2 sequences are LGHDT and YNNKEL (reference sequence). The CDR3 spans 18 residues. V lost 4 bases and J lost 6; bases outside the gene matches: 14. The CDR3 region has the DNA TGTGCCAGCAGCCTCGACAGGGGACGAACTCCTGGTAATTCACCCCTCCACTTT. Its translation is CASSLDRGRTPGNSPLHF.

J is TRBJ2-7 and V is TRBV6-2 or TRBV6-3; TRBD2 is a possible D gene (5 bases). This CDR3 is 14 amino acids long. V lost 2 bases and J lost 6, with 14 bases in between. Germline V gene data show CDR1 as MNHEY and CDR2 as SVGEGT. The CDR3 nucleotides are TGTGCCAGCAGTTACAAGAGGGAACGGGGCGAGCAGTACTTC. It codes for CASSYKRERGEQYF.

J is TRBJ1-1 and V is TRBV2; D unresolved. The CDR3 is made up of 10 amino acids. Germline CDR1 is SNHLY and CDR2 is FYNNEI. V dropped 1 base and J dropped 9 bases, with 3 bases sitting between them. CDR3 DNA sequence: TGTGCCAGCAGTGAAGATAAAGCTTTCTTT. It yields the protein CASSEDKAFF.

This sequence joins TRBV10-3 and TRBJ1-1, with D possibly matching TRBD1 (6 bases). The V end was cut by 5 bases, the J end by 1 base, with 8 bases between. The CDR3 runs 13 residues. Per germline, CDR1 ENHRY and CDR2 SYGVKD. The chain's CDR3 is CAISRGRNTEAFF. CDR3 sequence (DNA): TGTGCCATCAGTAGGGGGAGGAACACTGAAGCTTTCTTT.

Here the CDR3 reads CASSLAGGTEAFF. CDR3 bases: TGTGCCAGCAGCCTAGCGGGAGGCACTGAAGCTTTCTTT. The chain employs TRBV3-1 (or the pseudogene TRBV3-2) and TRBJ1-1, with unresolved D. This CDR3 has 13 amino acids. Trimming pared 4 bases from V and 4 bases from J, leaving 10 bases between. CDR1 and CDR2 from the germline V gene are LGHDT and YNNKEL (reference sequence).

The CDR3 nucleotides read TGTGCCAGCAGTTTCTCCGACAGGTCCTATGGCTACACCTTC. Its protein product is CASSFSDRSYGYTF. The chain carries TRBV27 and TRBJ1-2; perhaps TRBD1 as D (6 bases). Germline V gene lookup returns CDR1 MNHEY and CDR2 SMNVEV (reference sequence). V was cut by 3 bases and J by 4 bases, with 12 bases left in between. The CDR3 sequence is 14 residues long.

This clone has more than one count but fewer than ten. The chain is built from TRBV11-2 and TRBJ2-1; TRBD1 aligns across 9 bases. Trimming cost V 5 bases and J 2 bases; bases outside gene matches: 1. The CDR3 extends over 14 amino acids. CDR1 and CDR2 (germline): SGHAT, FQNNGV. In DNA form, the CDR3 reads TGTGCCAGCAGCGGGACAGGGACCTACAATGAGCAGTTCTTC. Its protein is CASSGTGTYNEQFF.

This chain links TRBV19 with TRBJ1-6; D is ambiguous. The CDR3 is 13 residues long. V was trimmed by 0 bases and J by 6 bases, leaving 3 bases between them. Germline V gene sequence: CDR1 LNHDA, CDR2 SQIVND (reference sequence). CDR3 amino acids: CASSIESNSPLHF. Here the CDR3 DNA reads TGTGCCAGTAGTATAGAGAGTAATTCACCCCTCCACTTT.

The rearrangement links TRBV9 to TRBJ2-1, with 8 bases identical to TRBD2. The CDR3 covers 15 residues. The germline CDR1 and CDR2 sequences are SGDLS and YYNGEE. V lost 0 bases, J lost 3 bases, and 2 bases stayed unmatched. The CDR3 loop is CASSVEAGGYNEQFF. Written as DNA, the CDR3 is TGTGCCAGCAGCGTAGAGGCGGGGGGCTACAATGAGCAGTTCTTC.

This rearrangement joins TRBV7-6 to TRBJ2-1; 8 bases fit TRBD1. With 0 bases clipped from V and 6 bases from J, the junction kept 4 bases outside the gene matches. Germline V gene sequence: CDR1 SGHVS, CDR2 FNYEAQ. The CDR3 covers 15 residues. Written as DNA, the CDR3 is TGTGCCAGCAGCTTAGCGTTAACAGGGGGCAATGAGCAGTTCTTC. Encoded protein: CASSLALTGGNEQFF.

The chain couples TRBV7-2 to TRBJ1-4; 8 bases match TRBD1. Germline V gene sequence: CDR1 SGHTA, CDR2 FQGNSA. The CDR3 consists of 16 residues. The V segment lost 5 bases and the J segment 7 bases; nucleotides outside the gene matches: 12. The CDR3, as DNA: TGTGCCAGCAGCAAAGGCGGGGCAGGGGGCATTGAAAAACTGTTTTTT. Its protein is CASSKGGAGGIEKLFF.

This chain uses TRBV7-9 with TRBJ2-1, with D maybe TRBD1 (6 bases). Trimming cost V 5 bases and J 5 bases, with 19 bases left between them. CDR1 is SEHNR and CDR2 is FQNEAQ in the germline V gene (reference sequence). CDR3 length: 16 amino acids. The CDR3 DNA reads TGTGCCAGCAGCCCAGGGGTTTTCGGATATGACAATGAGCAGTTCTTC. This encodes CASSPGVFGYDNEQFF.

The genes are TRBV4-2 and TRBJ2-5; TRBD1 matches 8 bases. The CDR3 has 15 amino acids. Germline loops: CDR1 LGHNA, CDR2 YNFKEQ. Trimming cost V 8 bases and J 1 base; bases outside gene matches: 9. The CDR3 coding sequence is TGTGCCAGCGGACCTAATCAGGGGGCCCAAGAGACCCAGTACTTC. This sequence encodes CASGPNQGAQETQYF.

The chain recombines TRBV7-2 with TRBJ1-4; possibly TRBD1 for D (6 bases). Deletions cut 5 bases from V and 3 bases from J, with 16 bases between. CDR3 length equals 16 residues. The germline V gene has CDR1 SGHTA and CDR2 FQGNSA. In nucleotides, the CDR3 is TGTGCCAGCAGCCCCGCTCGCAGGGGATCTAATGAAAAACTGTTTTTT. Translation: CASSPARRGSNEKLFF.

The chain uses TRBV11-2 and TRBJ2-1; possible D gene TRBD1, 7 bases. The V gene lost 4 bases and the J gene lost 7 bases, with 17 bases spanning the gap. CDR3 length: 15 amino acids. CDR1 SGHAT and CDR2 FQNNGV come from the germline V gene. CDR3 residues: CASSSRGGGGNEQFF. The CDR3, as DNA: TGTGCCAGCAGCTCCCGAGGAGGGGGCGGGAATGAGCAGTTCTTC.

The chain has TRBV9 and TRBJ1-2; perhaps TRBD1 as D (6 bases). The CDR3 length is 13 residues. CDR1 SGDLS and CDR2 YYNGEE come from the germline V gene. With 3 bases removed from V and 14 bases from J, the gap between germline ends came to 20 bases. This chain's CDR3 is CASSAPGRQVGTF. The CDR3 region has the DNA TGTGCCAGCAGCGCCCCAGGTCGACAGGTTGGGACCTTC.

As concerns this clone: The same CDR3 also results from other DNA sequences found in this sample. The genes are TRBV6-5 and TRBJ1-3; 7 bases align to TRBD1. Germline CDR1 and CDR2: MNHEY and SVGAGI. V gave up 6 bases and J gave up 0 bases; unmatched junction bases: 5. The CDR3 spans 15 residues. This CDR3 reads CASRRDRASGNTIYF. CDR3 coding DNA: TGTGCCAGCAGAAGAGACAGGGCCTCTGGAAACACCATATATTTT.